The rows below give T cell receptor beta chains drawn from one sample of a study of T cells in Graves' hyperthyroidism and ophthalmopathy. TCRdb passed the multiplex PCR reads through MiXCR, listing each CDR3 protein once. The sample shows a few hundred thousand distinct CDR3 sequences, 15% to 20% of them seen only once. Specimen: blood. The receptor set was obtained from a woman between 35 and 50 years old with Graves' ophthalmopathy. The CDR3 runs from the conserved cysteine through the conserved F or W. A D gene is named only where the DNA matches it firmly. A row's size may be missing; if present it is once, few, many or a size class.

d_call: -; clone_size: many; j_call: TRBJ1-2; v_call: TRBV20-1; cdr3_length: 13; cdr3_aa: CSARATGGYGYTF; cdr3_nt: TGCAGTGCTAGAGCAACAGGCGGCTATGGCTACACCTTC
d_call: TRBD1; clone_size: many; j_call: TRBJ2-5; v_call: TRBV11-2; cdr3_length: 14; cdr3_aa: CASTTGGDGETQYF; cdr3_nt: TGTGCCAGCACCACAGGGGGTGATGGGGAGACCCAGTACTTC
d_call: TRBD1; clone_size: many; j_call: TRBJ1-1; v_call: TRBV10-3; cdr3_length: 14; cdr3_aa: CAISQGTGGSEAFF; cdr3_nt: TGTGCCATCAGTCAAGGGACAGGGGGCTCTGAAGCTTTCTTT
d_call: -; clone_size: many; j_call: TRBJ1-2; v_call: TRBV28; cdr3_length: 15; cdr3_aa: CASSLEHLNTYGYTF; cdr3_nt: TGTGCCAGCAGTTTGGAGCACCTAAACACCTATGGCTACACCTTC
d_call: -; clone_size: many; j_call: TRBJ2-7; v_call: TRBV28; cdr3_length: 14; cdr3_aa: CASSLAGALYEQYF; cdr3_nt: TGTGCCAGCAGTTTAGCGGGGGCCCTCTACGAGCAGTACTTC
d_call: -; clone_size: many; j_call: TRBJ2-2; v_call: TRBV14; cdr3_length: 15; cdr3_aa: CASSQPQSGTGELFF; cdr3_nt: TGTGCCAGCAGCCAGCCCCAGTCGGGCACCGGGGAGCTGTTTTTT
d_call: TRBD1; clone_size: many; j_call: TRBJ2-7; v_call: TRBV6-1; cdr3_length: 15; cdr3_aa: CASSQDRSSYYEQYF; cdr3_nt: TGTGCCAGCAGTCAGGACAGGTCGAGTTATTACGAGCAGTACTTC
d_call: TRBD2; clone_size: many; j_call: TRBJ2-2; v_call: TRBV12-3/TRBV12-4; cdr3_length: 15; cdr3_aa: CASSFLAGYTGELFF; cdr3_nt: TGTGCCAGCAGTTTCCTAGCGGGATACACCGGGGAGCTGTTTTTT
d_call: -; clone_size: many; j_call: TRBJ2-5; v_call: TRBV15; cdr3_length: 15; cdr3_aa: CATSRDWGQQETQYF; cdr3_nt: TGTGCCACCAGCAGAGATTGGGGGCAGCAAGAGACCCAGTACTTC
d_call: TRBD1; clone_size: many; j_call: TRBJ1-1; v_call: TRBV15; cdr3_length: 11; cdr3_aa: CATRQGAEAFF; cdr3_nt: TGTGCCACCAGGCAGGGGGCTGAAGCTTTCTTT
d_call: TRBD1; clone_size: -; j_call: TRBJ2-5; v_call: TRBV6-4; cdr3_length: 14; cdr3_aa: CASSPGQPQETQYF; cdr3_nt: TGTGCCAGCAGTCCGGGACAGCCACAAGAGACCCAGTACTTC
d_call: -; clone_size: -; j_call: TRBJ1-3; v_call: TRBV12-3/TRBV12-4; cdr3_length: 15; cdr3_aa: CASHGSGNGGNTIYF; cdr3_nt: TGTGCCAGCCATGGATCGGGGAACGGCGGAAACACCATATATTTT
d_call: TRBD2; clone_size: many; j_call: TRBJ2-7; v_call: TRBV11-2; cdr3_length: 14; cdr3_aa: CASSWSGRIYEQYF; cdr3_nt: TGTGCCAGCAGCTGGAGCGGGAGAATATACGAGCAGTACTTC
d_call: TRBD1; clone_size: many; j_call: TRBJ1-5; v_call: TRBV9; cdr3_length: 15; cdr3_aa: CASSVAPGQGQPQHF; cdr3_nt: TGTGCCAGCAGCGTAGCTCCGGGACAGGGCCAGCCCCAGCATTTT
d_call: -; clone_size: -; j_call: TRBJ2-7; v_call: TRBV28; cdr3_length: 14; cdr3_aa: CASVRGPLEYEQYF; cdr3_nt: TGTGCCAGCGTCCGGGGGCCCCTAGAGTACGAGCAGTACTTC
d_call: -; clone_size: many; j_call: TRBJ1-1; v_call: TRBV24-1; cdr3_length: 13; cdr3_aa: CATSRAANTEAFF; cdr3_nt: TGTGCCACCAGTCGGGCAGCAAACACTGAAGCTTTCTTT
d_call: TRBD2; clone_size: few; j_call: TRBJ2-5; v_call: TRBV7-8; cdr3_length: 17; cdr3_aa: CASSLTSLADNGETQYF; cdr3_nt: TGTGCCAGCAGCTTAACTTCCCTAGCGGACAATGGGGAGACCCAGTACTTC
d_call: -; clone_size: many; j_call: TRBJ2-2; v_call: TRBV6-1; cdr3_length: 13; cdr3_aa: CASSSSGLGELFF; cdr3_nt: TGTGCCAGCAGTAGCAGCGGGTTGGGGGAGCTGTTTTTT
d_call: -; clone_size: -; j_call: TRBJ1-2; v_call: TRBV20-1; cdr3_length: 14; cdr3_aa: CSARGLGANYGYTF; cdr3_nt: TGCAGTGCTAGAGGGCTTGGAGCTAACTATGGCTACACCTTC
d_call: TRBD1; clone_size: many; j_call: TRBJ1-2; v_call: TRBV10-2; cdr3_length: 13; cdr3_aa: CASSGTGDYGYTF; cdr3_nt: TGCGCCAGCTCCGGGACAGGGGACTATGGCTACACCTTC
d_call: -; clone_size: many; j_call: TRBJ1-5; v_call: TRBV28; cdr3_length: 14; cdr3_aa: CASQGTNSNQPQHF; cdr3_nt: TGTGCCAGCCAGGGTACCAATAGCAATCAGCCCCAGCATTTT
d_call: -; clone_size: -; j_call: TRBJ2-7; v_call: TRBV20-1; cdr3_length: 14; cdr3_aa: CSARGGLSTYEQYF; cdr3_nt: TGCAGTGCTAGAGGCGGCCTTTCAACCTACGAGCAGTACTTC
d_call: TRBD1; clone_size: many; j_call: TRBJ2-7; v_call: TRBV20-1; cdr3_length: 13; cdr3_aa: CSAIDRVSGEQYF; cdr3_nt: TGCAGTGCGATTGACAGGGTCTCCGGCGAGCAGTACTTC
d_call: TRBD2; clone_size: many; j_call: TRBJ2-2; v_call: TRBV30; cdr3_length: 15; cdr3_aa: CAWSTAGTSGGELFF; cdr3_nt: TGTGCCTGGAGTACGGCGGGGACTAGCGGCGGGGAGCTGTTTTTT
d_call: -; clone_size: -; j_call: TRBJ2-7; v_call: TRBV15; cdr3_length: 12; cdr3_aa: CATPPRVGEQYF; cdr3_nt: TGTGCCACCCCGCCGAGGGTCGGGGAGCAGTACTTC
d_call: TRBD2; clone_size: many; j_call: TRBJ2-7; v_call: TRBV7-9; cdr3_length: 14; cdr3_aa: CASSASGGSYEQYF; cdr3_nt: TGTGCCAGCAGCGCCAGCGGGGGCTCCTACGAGCAGTACTTC
d_call: -; clone_size: many; j_call: TRBJ2-7; v_call: TRBV27; cdr3_length: 15; cdr3_aa: CASSPRGQISYEQYF; cdr3_nt: TGTGCCAGCAGTCCCAGGGGTCAGATTTCCTACGAGCAGTACTTC
d_call: TRBD1; clone_size: large; j_call: TRBJ2-7; v_call: TRBV30; cdr3_length: 13; cdr3_aa: CAWNGDRRARQYF; cdr3_nt: TGTGCCTGGAATGGGGACAGAAGAGCGCGGCAGTACTTC
d_call: -; clone_size: -; j_call: TRBJ1-1; v_call: TRBV12-3/TRBV12-4; cdr3_length: 11; cdr3_aa: CASSWAGRAFF; cdr3_nt: TGTGCCAGCAGTTGGGCGGGGAGAGCTTTCTTT
d_call: -; clone_size: -; j_call: TRBJ2-5; v_call: TRBV3-1; cdr3_length: 13; cdr3_aa: CASTPAGVETQYF; cdr3_nt: TGTGCCAGCACCCCTGCAGGGGTCGAGACCCAGTACTTC
d_call: -; clone_size: -; j_call: TRBJ1-2; v_call: TRBV6-1; cdr3_length: 13; cdr3_aa: CASSSDSVYGYTF; cdr3_nt: TGTGCCAGCAGCTCGGACAGTGTGTATGGCTACACCTTC
d_call: TRBD1; clone_size: many; j_call: TRBJ2-2; v_call: TRBV2; cdr3_length: 15; cdr3_aa: CASRTGTVNTGELFF; cdr3_nt: TGTGCCAGCAGAACCGGGACAGTGAACACCGGGGAGCTGTTTTTT
d_call: -; clone_size: many; j_call: TRBJ2-6; v_call: TRBV28; cdr3_length: 15; cdr3_aa: CASAPPGAGANVLTF; cdr3_nt: TGTGCCAGCGCCCCCCCAGGGGCTGGGGCCAACGTCCTGACTTTC
d_call: TRBD2; clone_size: -; j_call: TRBJ2-5; v_call: TRBV7-2; cdr3_length: 13; cdr3_aa: CASSWGGKETQYF; cdr3_nt: TGTGCCAGCAGCTGGGGGGGTAAAGAGACCCAGTACTTC
d_call: -; clone_size: -; j_call: TRBJ2-7; v_call: TRBV6-1; cdr3_length: 14; cdr3_aa: CASSPLDPSYEQYF; cdr3_nt: TGTGCCAGCAGCCCGCTTGACCCGTCCTACGAGCAGTACTTC
d_call: TRBD1; clone_size: many; j_call: TRBJ2-7; v_call: TRBV29-1; cdr3_length: 14; cdr3_aa: CSVGVGGAIYEQYF; cdr3_nt: TGCAGCGTTGGGGTAGGGGGCGCGATCTACGAGCAGTACTTC
d_call: -; clone_size: many; j_call: TRBJ1-5; v_call: TRBV15; cdr3_length: 15; cdr3_aa: CATSTENRDGQPQHF; cdr3_nt: TGTGCCACCAGCACGGAAAACAGGGATGGACAGCCCCAGCATTTT
d_call: TRBD2; clone_size: many; j_call: TRBJ2-7; v_call: TRBV28; cdr3_length: 14; cdr3_aa: CASSLLAESYEQYF; cdr3_nt: TGTGCCAGCAGTTTACTAGCGGAGTCCTACGAGCAGTACTTC
d_call: TRBD1; clone_size: many; j_call: TRBJ2-5; v_call: TRBV7-3; cdr3_length: 15; cdr3_aa: CASSPNVGTEETQYF; cdr3_nt: TGTGCCAGCAGCCCTAACGTGGGGACAGAAGAGACCCAGTACTTC
d_call: TRBD1; clone_size: -; j_call: TRBJ2-2; v_call: TRBV7-8; cdr3_length: 15; cdr3_aa: CASSLVRGRAGELFF; cdr3_nt: TGTGCCAGCAGCTTAGTAAGGGGGCGAGCCGGGGAGCTGTTTTTT
d_call: TRBD1; clone_size: many; j_call: TRBJ1-2; v_call: TRBV5-1; cdr3_length: 11; cdr3_aa: CASHETGRYTF; cdr3_nt: TGCGCCAGCCACGAGACAGGGCGCTACACCTTC
d_call: TRBD1; clone_size: many; j_call: TRBJ2-5; v_call: TRBV25-1; cdr3_length: 14; cdr3_aa: CASSEPGQGVTQYF; cdr3_nt: TGTGCCAGCAGTGAGCCGGGCCAGGGGGTTACCCAGTACTTC
d_call: -; clone_size: -; j_call: TRBJ2-7; v_call: TRBV6-1; cdr3_length: 12; cdr3_aa: CASSDRAGEQYF; cdr3_nt: TGTGCCAGCAGTGACCGGGCCGGGGAGCAGTACTTC
d_call: -; clone_size: many; j_call: TRBJ2-7; v_call: TRBV6-2/TRBV6-3; cdr3_length: 14; cdr3_aa: CASTTVDGWDEQHF; cdr3_nt: TGTGCCAGCACGACAGTCGACGGATGGGATGAGCAGCACTTC
d_call: TRBD2; clone_size: many; j_call: TRBJ2-7; v_call: TRBV6-1; cdr3_length: 16; cdr3_aa: CASSESHGGGSYEQYF; cdr3_nt: TGTGCCAGCAGTGAATCCCACGGCGGGGGTTCCTACGAGCAGTACTTC
d_call: -; clone_size: -; j_call: TRBJ1-1; v_call: TRBV28; cdr3_length: 12; cdr3_aa: CASSSLVIEAFF; cdr3_nt: TGTGCCAGCAGTTCCTTAGTAATTGAAGCTTTCTTT
d_call: TRBD2; clone_size: many; j_call: TRBJ2-7; v_call: TRBV5-1; cdr3_length: 16; cdr3_aa: CASSPAGSGSSYEQYF; cdr3_nt: TGCGCCAGCAGCCCCGCCGGTAGCGGGAGCTCCTACGAGCAGTACTTC
d_call: -; clone_size: -; j_call: TRBJ1-1; v_call: TRBV27; cdr3_length: 12; cdr3_aa: CASRSPGAEAFF; cdr3_nt: TGTGCCAGCAGGAGCCCAGGGGCTGAAGCTTTCTTT
d_call: -; clone_size: many; j_call: TRBJ2-5; v_call: TRBV28; cdr3_length: 14; cdr3_aa: CASSLALAAETQYF; cdr3_nt: TGTGCCAGCAGTTTAGCCCTGGCGGCGGAGACCCAGTACTTC
d_call: -; clone_size: few; j_call: TRBJ2-7; v_call: TRBV5-1; cdr3_length: 15; cdr3_aa: CASSLGASASYEQYF; cdr3_nt: TGCGCCAGCAGCTTGGGGGCTAGCGCGAGCTACGAGCAGTACTTC
d_call: -; clone_size: many; j_call: TRBJ2-4; v_call: TRBV6-1; cdr3_length: 14; cdr3_aa: CASQHTLAKNIQYF; cdr3_nt: TGTGCCAGCCAACATACATTAGCCAAAAACATTCAGTACTTC
d_call: -; clone_size: many; j_call: TRBJ2-7; v_call: TRBV11-2; cdr3_length: 13; cdr3_aa: CASSLAFSYEQYF; cdr3_nt: TGTGCCAGCAGCTTAGCGTTTTCCTACGAGCAGTACTTC
d_call: -; clone_size: many; j_call: TRBJ2-5; v_call: TRBV30; cdr3_length: 14; cdr3_aa: CAWSVRAGWETQYF; cdr3_nt: TGTGCCTGGAGTGTACGGGCAGGCTGGGAGACCCAGTACTTC
d_call: -; clone_size: -; j_call: TRBJ2-1; v_call: TRBV11-2; cdr3_length: 13; cdr3_aa: CASKRGGYNEQFF; cdr3_nt: TGTGCCAGCAAGCGAGGGGGGTACAATGAGCAGTTCTTC
d_call: -; clone_size: many; j_call: TRBJ2-7; v_call: TRBV6-1; cdr3_length: 12; cdr3_aa: CASSSGINEQYF; cdr3_nt: TGTGCCAGCAGTAGCGGTATAAACGAGCAGTACTTC
d_call: -; clone_size: many; j_call: TRBJ2-7; v_call: TRBV28; cdr3_length: 11; cdr3_aa: CASSAPSEQYF; cdr3_nt: TGTGCCAGCAGTGCGCCGTCCGAGCAGTACTTC
d_call: -; clone_size: many; j_call: TRBJ2-3; v_call: TRBV28; cdr3_length: 13; cdr3_aa: CASSPPMWDTQYF; cdr3_nt: TGTGCCAGCAGTCCCCCGATGTGGGATACGCAGTATTTT
d_call: -; clone_size: -; j_call: TRBJ1-1; v_call: TRBV5-1; cdr3_length: 16; cdr3_aa: CASSLEVRGMNTGAFF; cdr3_nt: TGCGCCAGCAGCTTGGAGGTCAGGGGAATGAACACTGGAGCTTTCTTT
d_call: -; clone_size: many; j_call: TRBJ2-7; v_call: TRBV28; cdr3_length: 15; cdr3_aa: CASSSQSGHSYEQYF; cdr3_nt: TGTGCCAGCAGTTCCCAGAGTGGTCATTCCTACGAGCAGTACTTC
d_call: TRBD1; clone_size: many; j_call: TRBJ2-5; v_call: TRBV13; cdr3_length: 14; cdr3_aa: CASSERGLRETQYF; cdr3_nt: TGTGCCAGCAGCGAAAGGGGGCTTCGAGAGACCCAGTACTTC